These T cell receptor beta chains were read from a single sample in a study of OX40 agonist ivuxolimab in advanced cancers. Libraries were prepared by immunoSEQ multiplex PCR; TCRdb keeps only in-frame clonotypes and omits some of them. The repertoire holds 55,000 to 65,000 clones, with more than 85% as singletons. This material consisted of CD4+ or CD8+ T cells sorted from blood, taken in a trial of the OX40 agonist ivuxolimab. These receptors came from an adult with an advanced solid tumor such as melanoma, head and neck, liver or kidney cancer. Each CDR3 is given with its conserved first and last residue. A D gene is named only where the DNA matches it firmly. Not all rows give a size; the values are once, few, many and, for expanded clones, a class.

cdr3_aa: CASSPGQARNTIYF; cdr3_nt: TGTGCCAGCAGCCCAGGACAGGCGAGAAACACCATATATTTT; d_call: TRBD1; j_call: TRBJ1-3; v_call: TRBV7-2; clone_size: .
cdr3_aa: CASSEAPGQEGYGYTF; cdr3_nt: TGTGCCAGCAGTGAAGCTCCGGGACAAGAGGGGTATGGCTACACCTTC; d_call: .; j_call: TRBJ1-2; v_call: TRBV2; clone_size: large
cdr3_aa: CAISESQGEAFF; cdr3_nt: TGTGCCATCAGTGAGTCTCAGGGGGAAGCTTTCTTT; d_call: .; j_call: TRBJ1-1; v_call: TRBV10-3; clone_size: .
cdr3_aa: CATLPLHF; cdr3_nt: TGTGCCACCCTCCCCCTCCACTTT; d_call: .; j_call: TRBJ1-6; v_call: TRBV6-1; clone_size: few
cdr3_aa: CASSWASLGGGSNQPQHF; cdr3_nt: TGTGCCAGTAGTTGGGCCTCACTGGGCGGTGGAAGCAATCAGCCCCAGCATTTT; d_call: .; j_call: TRBJ1-5; v_call: TRBV19; clone_size: .
cdr3_aa: CASSLEQRYGYTF; cdr3_nt: TGTGCCAGCAGCTTGGAACAGAGGTATGGCTACACCTTC; d_call: .; j_call: TRBJ1-2; v_call: TRBV5-6; clone_size: few
cdr3_aa: CASSLEGANHYEQYF; cdr3_nt: TGTGCCAGCAGCTTGGAGGGGGCGAATCACTACGAGCAGTACTTC; d_call: TRBD1; j_call: TRBJ2-7; v_call: TRBV5-5; clone_size: .
cdr3_aa: CASSAPGGPTGNEQFF; cdr3_nt: TGTGCCAGTAGTGCACCCGGGGGCCCTACTGGCAATGAGCAGTTCTTC; d_call: .; j_call: TRBJ2-1; v_call: TRBV19; clone_size: .
cdr3_aa: CASRLGQGVLPQHF; cdr3_nt: TGTGCCAGCAGATTGGGACAGGGCGTTTTGCCCCAGCATTTT; d_call: TRBD1; j_call: TRBJ1-5; v_call: TRBV2; clone_size: .
cdr3_aa: CASSKDRGHMNTEAFF; cdr3_nt: TGTGCCAGCAGCAAGGACAGGGGGCATATGAACACTGAAGCTTTCTTT; d_call: .; j_call: TRBJ1-1; v_call: TRBV21-1; clone_size: .
cdr3_aa: CASSVGPVNEKLFF; cdr3_nt: TGTGCCAGCAGCGTAGGTCCGGTTAATGAAAAACTGTTTTTT; d_call: .; j_call: TRBJ1-4; v_call: TRBV9; clone_size: .
cdr3_aa: CASSPGTSGGANTGELFF; cdr3_nt: TGTGCCAGCAGCCCCGGGACTAGCGGGGGGGCGAACACCGGGGAGCTGTTTTTT; d_call: TRBD2; j_call: TRBJ2-2; v_call: TRBV11-3; clone_size: .
cdr3_aa: CASSQRSWDPTNEKLFF; cdr3_nt: TGTGCCAGCAGCCAGCGCTCCTGGGACCCTACAAATGAAAAACTGTTTTTT; d_call: .; j_call: TRBJ1-4; v_call: TRBV7-9; clone_size: .
cdr3_aa: CASTLGGSTNEKLFF; cdr3_nt: TGTGCCAGCACCTTGGGGGGGTCGACTAATGAAAAACTGTTTTTT; d_call: .; j_call: TRBJ1-4; v_call: TRBV25-1; clone_size: .
cdr3_aa: CATQSRRPTGDGTAEAFF; cdr3_nt: TGTGCCACCCAATCAAGAAGACCGACAGGGGACGGGACCGCTGAAGCTTTCTTT; d_call: TRBD1; j_call: TRBJ1-1; v_call: TRBV2; clone_size: .
cdr3_aa: CASSLVPGQGVNEQFF; cdr3_nt: TGTGCCAGCAGCTTAGTACCGGGACAGGGGGTCAATGAGCAGTTCTTC; d_call: TRBD1; j_call: TRBJ2-1; v_call: TRBV7-8; clone_size: .
cdr3_aa: CASSPRGQPQHF; cdr3_nt: TGTGCCAGCAGCCCCAGGGGTCAGCCCCAGCATTTT; d_call: .; j_call: TRBJ1-5; v_call: TRBV6-1; clone_size: .
cdr3_aa: CASSEAGTGNNGYTF; cdr3_nt: TGTGCCAGCAGTGAAGCCGGGACAGGGAATAATGGCTACACCTTC; d_call: TRBD1; j_call: TRBJ1-2; v_call: TRBV28; clone_size: .
cdr3_aa: CAYNSGDEKLFF; cdr3_nt: TGTGCCTACAACAGTGGGGATGAAAAACTGTTTTTT; d_call: .; j_call: TRBJ1-4; v_call: TRBV30; clone_size: .
cdr3_aa: CASSPGGTANTEAFF; cdr3_nt: TGTGCCAGCAGCCCCGGGGGGACGGCTAACACTGAAGCTTTCTTT; d_call: .; j_call: TRBJ1-1; v_call: TRBV5-4; clone_size: once
cdr3_aa: CASIGNEKLFF; cdr3_nt: TGTGCCAGCATAGGGAATGAAAAACTGTTTTTT; d_call: .; j_call: TRBJ1-4; v_call: TRBV7-9; clone_size: .
cdr3_aa: CASSLYSGLVGNTIYF; cdr3_nt: TGTGCCAGCAGCCTATACTCAGGGCTTGTTGGAAACACCATATATTTT; d_call: .; j_call: TRBJ1-3; v_call: TRBV7-2; clone_size: .
cdr3_aa: CASSEPGQTQETQYF; cdr3_nt: TGTGCCAGCAGTGAACCGGGACAGACGCAAGAGACCCAGTACTTC; d_call: TRBD1; j_call: TRBJ2-5; v_call: TRBV25-1; clone_size: .
cdr3_aa: CASSPDSLNYGYTF; cdr3_nt: TGTGCCAGCAGCCCCGACAGCCTAAACTATGGCTACACCTTC; d_call: .; j_call: TRBJ1-2; v_call: TRBV5-4; clone_size: .
cdr3_aa: CASSEERFYEQYF; cdr3_nt: TGTGCCAGCAGTGAAGAACGCTTCTACGAGCAGTACTTC; d_call: .; j_call: TRBJ2-7; v_call: TRBV6-1; clone_size: few
cdr3_aa: CASSSPGTGVYSNQPQHF; cdr3_nt: TGTGCCAGCAGTTCCCCCGGGACAGGGGTTTATAGCAATCAGCCCCAGCATTTT; d_call: TRBD1; j_call: TRBJ1-5; v_call: TRBV28; clone_size: .
cdr3_aa: CASSSRRDRDYEQYF; cdr3_nt: TGTGCCAGCAGTTCCCGCCGGGACAGGGACTACGAGCAGTACTTC; d_call: TRBD1; j_call: TRBJ2-7; v_call: TRBV6-5; clone_size: .
cdr3_aa: CASSHRGFYGYTF; cdr3_nt: TGTGCCAGCAGTCACCGGGGCTTCTATGGCTACACCTTC; d_call: .; j_call: TRBJ1-2; v_call: TRBV6-6; clone_size: .
cdr3_aa: CASSYSFGTPTLGYTF; cdr3_nt: TGTGCCAGCAGTTACTCTTTTGGGACGCCTACCCTCGGCTACACCTTC; d_call: .; j_call: TRBJ1-2; v_call: TRBV6-5; clone_size: .
cdr3_aa: CASSRGYRDRGETQYF; cdr3_nt: TGCGCCAGCAGCAGGGGATACCGGGACAGGGGTGAGACCCAGTACTTC; d_call: TRBD1; j_call: TRBJ2-5; v_call: TRBV5-1; clone_size: .
cdr3_aa: CASSQDPHGRGVPPLHF; cdr3_nt: TGCGCCAGCAGCCAAGATCCGCACGGGAGGGGTGTTCCACCCCTCCACTTT; d_call: .; j_call: TRBJ1-6; v_call: TRBV4-1; clone_size: .
cdr3_aa: CASSFSSETEKLFF; cdr3_nt: TGTGCCAGCAGTTTCTCTTCAGAGACTGAAAAACTGTTTTTT; d_call: .; j_call: TRBJ1-4; v_call: TRBV28; clone_size: .
cdr3_aa: CASGDGTPAYNEQFF; cdr3_nt: TGTGCCAGTGGGGACGGCACCCCAGCCTACAATGAGCAGTTCTTC; d_call: .; j_call: TRBJ2-1; v_call: TRBV2; clone_size: .
cdr3_aa: CASSQFGGTEAFF; cdr3_nt: TGTGCCAGCTCACAGTTCGGAGGGACTGAAGCTTTCTTT; d_call: .; j_call: TRBJ1-1; v_call: TRBV18; clone_size: .
cdr3_aa: CASSMQPGGQPQHF; cdr3_nt: TGTGCCAGTAGTATGCAGCCAGGGGGCCAGCCCCAGCATTTT; d_call: TRBD1; j_call: TRBJ1-5; v_call: TRBV19; clone_size: once
cdr3_aa: CASSLLTTPLQGYGYTF; cdr3_nt: TGCGCCAGCAGCTTGTTAACGACTCCCCTGCAGGGTTATGGCTACACCTTC; d_call: .; j_call: TRBJ1-2; v_call: TRBV5-1; clone_size: .
cdr3_aa: CASTPGTGFFAGELFF; cdr3_nt: TGTGCCAGTACCCCTGGGACAGGGTTCTTCGCCGGGGAGCTGTTTTTT; d_call: TRBD1; j_call: TRBJ2-2; v_call: TRBV19; clone_size: .
cdr3_aa: CASSVYTGELFF; cdr3_nt: TGTGCCAGTAGTGTGTACACCGGGGAGCTGTTTTTT; d_call: .; j_call: TRBJ2-2; v_call: TRBV19; clone_size: .
cdr3_aa: CASRNPGGFSKNIQYF; cdr3_nt: TGTGCCAGTAGGAACCCGGGGGGCTTCTCCAAAAACATTCAGTACTTC; d_call: .; j_call: TRBJ2-4; v_call: TRBV19; clone_size: .
cdr3_aa: CASSPETGGSNQPQHF; cdr3_nt: TGTGCCAGCTCACCGGAGACAGGGGGAAGCAATCAGCCCCAGCATTTT; d_call: TRBD1; j_call: TRBJ1-5; v_call: TRBV18; clone_size: .
cdr3_aa: CASSEASGGYEQYF; cdr3_nt: TGTGCCAGCAGCGAGGCTAGCGGGGGTTACGAGCAGTACTTC; d_call: TRBD2; j_call: TRBJ2-7; v_call: TRBV9; clone_size: .
cdr3_aa: CASSSGTLKDTEAFF; cdr3_nt: TGTGCCAGCAGTTCAGGGACTCTGAAGGACACTGAAGCTTTCTTT; d_call: .; j_call: TRBJ1-1; v_call: TRBV6-6; clone_size: .
cdr3_aa: CASSQVPGVTEAFF; cdr3_nt: TGTGCCAGCAGCCAAGTCCCAGGGGTAACTGAAGCTTTCTTT; d_call: .; j_call: TRBJ1-1; v_call: TRBV14; clone_size: .
cdr3_aa: CASSLGYKRGPGGETQYF; cdr3_nt: TGTGCCAGCAGCTTAGGGTATAAGCGGGGGCCCGGTGGGGAGACCCAGTACTTC; d_call: TRBD2; j_call: TRBJ2-5; v_call: TRBV7-8; clone_size: .
cdr3_aa: CASSYRDRAYEQYF; cdr3_nt: TGTGCCAGCAGTTACCGAGACAGGGCCTACGAGCAGTACTTC; d_call: TRBD1; j_call: TRBJ2-7; v_call: TRBV6-5; clone_size: once
cdr3_aa: CASSWDRSYEQYF; cdr3_nt: TGTGCCAGCAGTTGGGACCGAAGCTACGAGCAGTACTTC; d_call: .; j_call: TRBJ2-7; v_call: TRBV6-5; clone_size: once
cdr3_aa: CASSQTQGMGNTEAFF; cdr3_nt: TGCGCCAGCAGCCAGACACAGGGGATGGGGAACACTGAAGCTTTCTTT; d_call: TRBD1; j_call: TRBJ1-1; v_call: TRBV4-1; clone_size: .
cdr3_aa: CASSTRDSGEGPLHF; cdr3_nt: TGTGCCAGCAGCACCCGGGACAGCGGGGAGGGGCCCCTCCACTTT; d_call: TRBD1; j_call: TRBJ1-6; v_call: TRBV11-2; clone_size: once
cdr3_aa: CASSYADRRKQYF; cdr3_nt: TGTGCCAGCAGTTACGCGGACAGACGTAAGCAGTACTTC; d_call: .; j_call: TRBJ2-7; v_call: TRBV6-5; clone_size: once
cdr3_aa: CASSPQSGLTEAFF; cdr3_nt: TGTGCCAGCTCCCCCCAGTCAGGGCTGACTGAAGCTTTCTTT; d_call: .; j_call: TRBJ1-1; v_call: TRBV18; clone_size: .
cdr3_aa: CSVSTGTSGGDLGELFF; cdr3_nt: TGCAGCGTGTCGACCGGGACTAGCGGGGGGGACCTCGGGGAGCTGTTTTTT; d_call: TRBD2; j_call: TRBJ2-2; v_call: TRBV29-1; clone_size: few
cdr3_aa: CAWNVRQGGNTIYF; cdr3_nt: TGTGCCTGGAATGTAAGGCAGGGAGGAAACACCATATATTTT; d_call: .; j_call: TRBJ1-3; v_call: TRBV30; clone_size: .
cdr3_aa: CASSPTHQGSSGNTIYF; cdr3_nt: TGTGCCAGCAGCCCAACCCACCAAGGAAGCTCTGGAAACACCATATATTTT; d_call: .; j_call: TRBJ1-3; v_call: TRBV9; clone_size: .
cdr3_aa: CASGLVQGGSNSPLHF; cdr3_nt: TGTGCTAGTGGTTTGGTACAAGGGGGCAGCAATTCACCCCTCCACTTT; d_call: TRBD1; j_call: TRBJ1-6; v_call: TRBV12-5; clone_size: .
cdr3_aa: CASSQDSYQPQHF; cdr3_nt: TGTGCCAGCAGCCAAGACAGCTATCAGCCCCAGCATTTT; d_call: .; j_call: TRBJ1-5; v_call: TRBV6-4; clone_size: .
cdr3_aa: CAISESTQGNEKLFF; cdr3_nt: TGTGCCATCAGTGAGTCGACGCAGGGAAATGAAAAACTGTTTTTT; d_call: .; j_call: TRBJ1-4; v_call: TRBV10-3; clone_size: once
cdr3_aa: CASSLGTAYTGELFF; cdr3_nt: TGTGCCAGCAGCTTGGGGACAGCATACACCGGGGAGCTGTTTTTT; d_call: .; j_call: TRBJ2-2; v_call: TRBV5-6; clone_size: once